The rows below give T cell receptor beta chains drawn from one sample of a study of early stage breast cancer tumors. Sequenced by immunoSEQ multiplex PCR; TCRdb stores in-frame clones only, minus some. The table has under 35,000 clones, just under 85% seen once. The material sequenced was blood. The receptors derive from a person aged 45-60 years with breast cancer. CDR3s include the opening cysteine and the closing phenylalanine or tryptophan. Each record gives: D gene, V gene, clone size, J gene, CDR3 DNA, CDR3 protein. D genes are given only for firm matches. Clone size appears in some rows only: once, few, many, or a class for an expanded clone.

>TRBD1|TRBV18|few|TRBJ2-7
TGTGCCAGCTCACGGGACAGGACCTCCTACGAGCAGTACTTC
CASSRDRTSYEQYF
>TRBD1|TRBV13|few|TRBJ1-5
TGTGCCAGCAGCTCACGCGGGACAGGGGTCTCCAATCAGCCCCAGCATTTT
CASSSRGTGVSNQPQHF
>TRBD1|TRBV27|.|TRBJ2-3
TGTGCCAGCAGTTTGTGGACAGGGTCTGCTAGCACAGATACGCAGTATTTT
CASSLWTGSASTDTQYF
>.|TRBV19|.|TRBJ2-5
TGTGCCAGTAGTACCCTAGGGGGTTACGAGACCCAGTACTTC
CASSTLGGYETQYF
>TRBD1|TRBV19|.|TRBJ1-1
TGTGCCAGTTCAACAGGGGGAGAAAACACTGAAGCTTTCTTT
CASSTGGENTEAFF
>TRBD1|TRBV6-5|.|TRBJ2-1
TGTGCCAGCAGTTACCGAATGGGACAGTACAATGAGCAGTTCTTC
CASSYRMGQYNEQFF
>.|TRBV9|.|TRBJ2-7
TGTGCCAGCAGCGTAGCTCCCCAGCAGGGCCCCTACGAGCAGTACTTC
CASSVAPQQGPYEQYF
>.|TRBV2|.|TRBJ1-4
TGTGCCAGCAGGAAAGACAAAGGGAATGAAAAACTGTTTTTT
CASRKDKGNEKLFF
>TRBD1|TRBV5-3|.|TRBJ1-4
TGTGCCAGAAGCCTCCTGGACAGGGGCGCAAATGAAAAACTGTTTTTT
CARSLLDRGANEKLFF
>TRBD1|TRBV18|.|TRBJ2-7
TGTGCCAGCTCAACCGGGACAGGGCCCCTCGAGCAGTACTTC
CASSTGTGPLEQYF
>.|TRBV9|.|TRBJ1-5
TGTGCCAGCAGCGGCAGTAGCAATCAGCCCCAGCATTTT
CASSGSSNQPQHF
>.|TRBV15|.|TRBJ2-1
TGTGCCACCAGCAGACGGGACACGGGACCCTACAATGAGCAGTTCTTC
CATSRRDTGPYNEQFF
>.|TRBV19|.|TRBJ2-3
TGTGCCAGTAGTCTCGCCCCCCTTAGCGGCACAGATACGCAGTATTTT
CASSLAPLSGTDTQYF
>.|TRBV11-3|.|TRBJ2-7
TGTGCCAGCAGCTCTCACAGGGGGGGCGAGCAGTACTTC
CASSSHRGGEQYF